These 30 T cell receptor beta chains came from one sample sequenced in a study of cytomegalovirus exposure and HLA in healthy donors. The PCR ran on 60 Vbeta and 13 Jbeta primers. Data came from immunoSEQ multiplex PCR; TCRdb stores just in-frame clones and leaves some out. This table has fewer than 140,000 clones, 75% appearing once. Material for sequencing was PBMCs. These receptors all stem from a male donor in good health and CMV-seropositive.

The chain employs TRBV11-2 and TRBJ2-6; tentatively, D is TRBD1 (5 bases). The germline V and J ends were trimmed by 1 base and 1 base, with 17 bases remaining between them. Germline V gene lookup returns CDR1 SGHAT and CDR2 FQNNGV. This CDR3 spans 19 amino acids. CDR3 DNA sequence: TGTGCCAGCAGCTTAGGATACGTGCTACCAGGGTCTGGGGCCAACGTCCTGACTTTC. It codes for CASSLGYVLPGSGANVLTF. The variable domain in full, completed from reference TRBV11-2 and TRBJ2-6, reads EAGVAQSPRYKIIEKRQSVAFWCNPISGHATLYWYQQILGQGPKLLIQFQNNGVVDDSQLPKDRFSAERLKGVDSTLKIQPAKLEDSAVYLCASSLGYVLPGSGANVLTFGAGSRLTVL.

This clone was picked up one time. V gene TRBV6-5 combines with J gene TRBJ2-4; 7 nucleotides line up with TRBD1. Trimming removed 10 bases from V and 2 bases from J; junction bases left unmatched: 5. In germline, CDR1 is MNHEY, CDR2 SVGAGI. This CDR3 region has 13 residues. Written as DNA, the CDR3 is TGTGCCACCCAGGGGGACCCCAAAAACATTCAGTACTTC. Translating it yields CATQGDPKNIQYF.

The V and J genes are TRBV20-1 and TRBJ2-1; D is unresolved. This CDR3 has 11 residues. Trimming left V 1 base short and J 9 bases short, with 7 bases between. In germline, CDR1 is DFQATT, CDR2 SNEGSKA (reference sequence). CDR3 sequence reads: CSARGPSEQFF. Here the CDR3 DNA reads TGCAGTGCTAGAGGTCCCTCTGAGCAGTTCTTC.

This clone occurred once. The chain couples TRBV29-1 to TRBJ2-5; a possible D gene is TRBD2 (5 bases). The CDR3 contains 12 residues. The V gene lost 5 bases and the J gene lost 9 bases, with 16 bases spanning the gap. The germline V gene has CDR1 SQVTM and CDR2 ANQGSEA. The CDR3 bases are TGCAGCGTTAGACTTCAGGCCGGGGCCCAGTACTTC. This gives the protein CSVRLQAGAQYF.

J is TRBJ2-3 and V is TRBV7-8; D perhaps matches TRBD2 (6 bases). The V end lost 1 base, the J end lost 0 bases, and 8 bases lay between the germline ends. Looked up from germline, CDR1 is SGHVS and CDR2 is FQNEAQ. The CDR3 length is 15 residues. The CDR3 sequence: CASSLGRGSTDTQYF. CDR3 nucleotides: TGTGCCAGCAGCTTAGGACGGGGGAGCACAGATACGCAGTATTTT.

This clone was seen a single time. The V call is TRBV4-2, the J call TRBJ1-5, with 10 bases matching TRBD1. Germline CDR1 LGHNA, CDR2 YNFKEQ. The CDR3 spans 15 residues. V shed 1 base, J shed 7 bases, and the junction held 4 bases outside the gene matches. The CDR3 region has the DNA TGTGCCAGCAGCCAAGTTGACAGGGGGCAACAGCCCCAGCATTTT. Translation: CASSQVDRGQQPQHF.

This clone was detected only a few times. The chain carries TRBV21-1 and TRBJ2-1; the table's D call TRBD2 went unverified against the DNA. TRBV21-1 is a recognized pseudogene. The CDR3 sequence is 15 residues long. The CDR3 spells CASRVDWLVVNEQFF. The CDR3 DNA is TGTGCCAGCAGGGTTGATTGGCTAGTGGTCAATGAGCAGTTCTTC.

V is TRBV2 and J is TRBJ2-7; TRBD1 is a possible D gene (6 bases). There are 12 residues in the CDR3. Germline CDR1 and CDR2: SNHLY and FYNNEI. Trimming removed 8 bases from V and 3 bases from J, with 11 bases in between. CDR3 DNA sequence: TGTGCCAGCGGGGGACACTACTACGAGCAGTACTTC. Protein: CASGGHYYEQYF. Complete variable domain (other parts from reference TRBV2 and TRBJ2-7): EPEVTQTPSHQVTQMGQEVILRCVPISNHLYFYWYRQILGQKVEFLVSFYNNEISEKSEIFDDQFSVERPDGSNFTLKIRSTKLEDSAMYFCASGGHYYEQYFGPGTRLTVT.

This sequence joins TRBV25-1 and TRBJ2-5; TRBD1 agrees at 7 bases. Trimming took 8 bases from V and 2 from J; bases not matched to a gene: 11. This CDR3 spans 15 amino acids. The germline gives CDR1 MGHDK, CDR2 SYGVNS. CDR3 sequence (DNA): TGTGCCAGCCCGACCACGTGCAGGGGGCAAGAGACCCAGTACTTC. Protein: CASPTTCRGQETQYF.

This clone showed up just once. The rearrangement links TRBV6-1 to TRBJ2-7; 7 nucleotides line up with TRBD2. V dropped 5 bases and J dropped 0; count of bases not matched to a gene: 7. This CDR3 spans 15 amino acids. In germline, CDR1 is MNHNS, CDR2 SASEGT. The CDR3 reads CASSPQAGSSYEQYF. The CDR3 coding sequence is TGTGCCAGCAGTCCCCAAGCGGGGAGCTCCTACGAGCAGTACTTC.

In regard to this clone: The junction departs from germline at one end; a sequencing error may be responsible. The chain has TRBV7-6 and TRBJ2-7; perhaps TRBD2 as D (5 bases). The CDR3 has 12 residues. Germline V gene data show CDR1 as SGHVS and CDR2 as FNYEAQ. The CDR3 DNA follows: TGTGCCAGCAGCTCAACAACCCAACCGGGGAACTTC. Its protein is CASSSTTQPGNF. The whole variable domain, remainder taken from reference TRBV7-6 and TRBJ2-7, is GAGVSQSPRYKVTKRGQDVALRCDPISGHVSLYWYRQALGQGPEFLTYFNYEAQQDKSGLPNDRFSAERPEGSISTLTIQRTEQRDSAMYRCASSSTTQPGNFGPGTRLTVT.

This chain connects TRBV6-5 to TRBJ2-6; possible D gene TRBD2, 5 bases. This CDR3 is built from 15 residues. Germline V gives CDR1 MNHEY, CDR2 SVGAGI. V lost 8 bases and J 0 bases, leaving 11 bases between the germline ends. In nucleotides, the CDR3 is TGTGCCAGCGGACTCGATCGCTCTGGGGCCAACGTCCTGACTTTC. It specifies CASGLDRSGANVLTF.

This clone came up a few times. The genes are TRBV7-9 and TRBJ1-3; 8 nucleotides agree with TRBD1. Germline CDR1 SEHNR, CDR2 FQNEAQ (reference sequence). The length of the CDR3 is 14 residues. V gave up 4 bases and J gave up 4 bases; unmatched junction bases: 3. The CDR3 protein is CASSSDRAGNTIYF. DNA for the CDR3: TGTGCCAGCAGCTCGGACAGGGCAGGAAACACCATATATTTT.

This sequence joins TRBV28 and TRBJ1-5; 9 nucleotides line up with TRBD1. Germline trimming cut 5 bases from V and 5 bases from J; bases unmatched to any gene: 7. This CDR3 is 15 amino acids long. From germline, CDR1 is MDHEN and CDR2 SYDVKM. CDR3 protein: CASSPQGAADQPQHF. CDR3 in DNA: TGTGCCAGCAGTCCACAGGGGGCGGCAGATCAGCCCCAGCATTTT.

The chain recombines TRBV7-9 with TRBJ1-4, with a possible D match to TRBD1 (5 bases). The CDR3 loop spans 15 amino acids. Germline V gene data show CDR1 as SEHNR and CDR2 as FQNEAQ (reference sequence). V was cut by 0 bases and J by 3 bases, with 8 bases left in between. The CDR3 DNA reads as TGTGCCAGCAGCTTAGCTGGGGCACCTAATGAAAAACTGTTTTTT. This encodes CASSLAGAPNEKLFF.

V usage is TRBV7-3 and J usage is TRBJ2-2, with TRBD1 identical over 7 bases. The CDR3 is 15 amino acids. V lost 6 bases and J lost 3; bases outside the gene matches: 7. Germline lookup yields CDR1 SGHTA and CDR2 FQGTGA. The CDR3 bases are TGTGCCAGCAGTTTCAGACAGGGCCACACCGGGGAGCTGTTTTTT. Protein: CASSFRQGHTGELFF. Full variable domain (remainder filled in from reference TRBV7-3 and TRBJ2-2): GAGVSQTPSNKVTEKGKYVELRCDPISGHTALYWYRQSLGQGPEFLIYFQGTGAADDSGLPNDRFFAVRPEGSVSTLKIQRTERGDSAVYLCASSFRQGHTGELFFGEGSRLTVL.

This rearrangement joins TRBV7-9 to TRBJ1-1, with TRBD1 as a possible D gene (5 bases). This CDR3 is 13 amino acids long. CDR1 is SEHNR and CDR2 is FQNEAQ in the germline V gene (reference sequence). V dropped 5 bases and J dropped 5 bases, with 12 bases sitting between them. CDR3 coding DNA: TGTGCCAGCAGCCAATCTGGGGGGACTGAAGCTTTCTTT. Its translation: CASSQSGGTEAFF.

With respect to this clone: The junction does not match germline at one end; this may be a read error. Here the CDR3 DNA reads TGTGCCAGCAGCCTTAACCTAGGGCAGGGGTATGGCTACCCCTTC. This sequence encodes CASSLNLGQGYGYPF. The gene calls are TRBV5-4 and TRBJ1-2; tentatively, D is TRBD1 (6 bases). The germline CDR1 and CDR2 sequences are SGHNT and YYREEE (reference sequence). The CDR3 is 15 residues long.

V usage is TRBV5-5 and J usage is TRBJ1-2, with unresolved D. Looked up from germline, CDR1 is SGHKS and CDR2 is YYEKEE (reference sequence). V was cut by 3 bases and J by 5 bases, with 14 bases left in between. The length of the CDR3 is 14 residues. CDR3 in amino acids: CASSYPDGGYGYTF. Written as DNA, the CDR3 is TGTGCCAGCAGCTACCCGGACGGCGGGTATGGCTACACCTTC.

J is TRBJ1-1 and V is TRBV29-1, with no clear D. Germline V gives CDR1 SQVTM, CDR2 ANQGSEA. V lost 3 bases to trimming and J lost 2 bases, with 13 bases between them. CDR3 length: 14 amino acids. The CDR3 protein is CSVDGRRSNTEAFF. CDR3 bases: TGCAGCGTTGATGGCCGCCGGAGTAACACTGAAGCTTTCTTT.

The gene calls are TRBV27 and TRBJ2-3, with 7 bases fitting TRBD2. After removal of 0 bases from V and 2 bases from J, the junction contained 5 bases not matched to a gene. This CDR3 is built from 16 residues. CDR1 is MNHEY and CDR2 is SMNVEV in the germline V gene (reference sequence). The CDR3 reads CASSLSGAGTTDTQYF. As DNA, the CDR3 is TGTGCCAGCAGTTTATCTGGAGCGGGAACCACAGATACGCAGTATTTT.

The CDR3 loop reads CASSTERPGKDYGYTF. The CDR3 coding sequence is TGTGCCAGCAGTACTGAACGGCCAGGGAAGGACTATGGCTACACCTTC. This chain joins TRBV25-1 and TRBJ1-2, with a weak D call TRBD1 (5 bases). This CDR3 has 16 amino acids. V was shortened by 5 bases and J by 3 bases, with 19 bases between the two germline ends. Germline values: CDR1 MGHDK, CDR2 SYGVNS.

Note on this clone: The same CDR3 also results from other DNA sequences found in this sample. The gene calls are TRBV28 and TRBJ2-3; D possibly corresponds to TRBD2 (6 bases). CDR3 length: 15 residues. Trimming removed 2 bases from V and 1 base from J, with 10 bases in between. Germline V gives CDR1 MDHEN, CDR2 SYDVKM. The CDR3 region has the DNA TGTGCCAGCAGTTTAGGGGGGACCCGCACAGATACGCAGTATTTT. Translation: CASSLGGTRTDTQYF.

This clone has more than one count but fewer than ten. This chain connects TRBV13 to TRBJ1-1; maybe TRBD1 (5 bases). The germline V gene encodes CDR1 PRHDT and CDR2 FYEKMQ (reference sequence). V was shortened by 3 bases and J by 7 bases, with 12 bases between the two germline ends. The CDR3 sequence is 13 residues long. CDR3 coding DNA: TGTGCCAGCAGCTTGGGCGGAAGGGGTGAAGCTTTCTTT. Its translation is CASSLGGRGEAFF.

Written as DNA, the CDR3 is TGTGCCAGCAGCTACCGGGGGGTAGGAACTGAAGCTTTCTTT. Protein sequence: CASSYRGVGTEAFF. The chain uses TRBV7-8 and TRBJ1-1; tentatively, D is TRBD1 (5 bases). Germline assignment: CDR1 SGHVS and CDR2 FQNEAQ. The CDR3 is 14 amino acids. Trimming removed 4 bases at V and 5 bases at J, with 14 bases between.

The V gene is TRBV4-1, the J gene TRBJ2-5, with D perhaps matching TRBD1 (6 bases). Trimming pared 1 base from V and 1 base from J, leaving 13 bases between. The germline gives CDR1 MGHRA, CDR2 YSYEKL. This CDR3 comprises 16 residues. CDR3 sequence reads: CASSQAVEGGQETQYF. The CDR3, as DNA: TGCGCCAGCAGCCAAGCAGTGGAAGGGGGCCAAGAGACCCAGTACTTC.

The chain carries TRBV14 and TRBJ1-4, with 8 bases identical to TRBD1. CDR1 is SGHDN and CDR2 is FVKESK in the germline V gene. J gave up 10 bases and V 0 bases, and 7 bases lay outside the gene matches. The CDR3 totals 15 residues. The chain's CDR3 is CASSQDWGQVGKLFF. The DNA for the CDR3 is TGTGCCAGCAGCCAAGATTGGGGACAGGTGGGAAAACTGTTTTTT.

The chain has TRBV5-4 and TRBJ2-7; TRBD1 aligns across 10 bases. Germline V lookup: CDR1 SGHNT, CDR2 YYREEE (reference sequence). This CDR3 is 14 amino acids long. Trimming cost V 4 bases and J 3 bases; bases outside gene matches: 4. The CDR3 DNA reads TGTGCCAGCAGCCTGGGACAGGGGCACTACGAGCAGTACTTC. Its translation is CASSLGQGHYEQYF. Using reference TRBV5-4 and TRBJ2-7 for the parts outside the CDR3, the full variable domain is ETGVTQSPTHLIKTRGQQVTLRCSSQSGHNTVSWYQQALGQGPQFIFQYYREEENGRGNFPPRFSGLQFPNYSSELNVNALELDDSALYLCASSLGQGHYEQYFGPGTRLTVT.

This chain links TRBV29-1 with TRBJ2-2; tentative D call: TRBD1 (6 bases). Germline loops: CDR1 SQVTM, CDR2 ANQGSEA. V lost 4 bases, J lost 1 base, and 10 bases lay in between. CDR3 length: 14 residues. The CDR3 DNA follows: TGCAGCGTTGTGGGGACACGGAACACCGGGGAGCTGTTTTTT. Residues: CSVVGTRNTGELFF.

The chain is built from TRBV18 and TRBJ2-7; D gene uncertain. V was shortened by 3 bases and J by 4 bases, with 4 bases between the two germline ends. This CDR3 contains 11 residues. Germline V gene sequence: CDR1 KGHSH, CDR2 LQKENI. The CDR3 region has the DNA TGTGCCAGCTCACCGAGGTACGAGCAGTACTTC. Translating gives CASSPRYEQYF.